This TCR beta chain was recorded in a study of cytomegalovirus exposure and HLA in healthy donors (dated by TCRdb to about 2017). Background on the whole study: An earlier analysis of roughly 500 of the donors reported approximately 270 Gb of sequence data and around 110 million unique TCR beta sequences from about 180 million T cells. Approximately 310 gigabases of sequencing data and around 85 million unique TCR sequences made up an early release that covered 640 HLA-typed donors. On average, roughly 250,000 unique TCR beta nucleotide sequences were sequenced per donor among roughly 430 genotyped donors of the cohort, with roughly 18% of those sequences being non-productive. The genetic ancestry cluster associated with self-reported Caucasian donors included about 84% of the 398 genotyped donors. To study patterns of TCR occurrence, a later analysis re-analyzed previously published TCR beta repertoires from 666 donors and added high-resolution HLA genotyping. About 5 DR-DQ haplotypes were handled as single units for association and clustering, since linkage in the cohort was strong. The study used immunosequencing to profile the T cell repertoires of approximately 630 subjects and linked those repertoires to cytomegalovirus serostatus. Every discovery cohort repertoire had been produced on one sequencing platform. Donor age, sex, ethnicity and CMV serostatus were compiled together with the repertoire data. In a later genetic analysis, genome-wide SNP genotypes for about three fifths of the roughly 670 donors were used, and that subset was treated as a discovery cohort. An earlier analysis of some 600 of the donors applied high-throughput TCR beta sequencing to assess whether each TCR beta V gene segment acted as functional or pseudogenic. A separate validation cohort of 100 to 150 different subjects was used in addition to the roughly 670-subject first cohort. The study combined high-throughput TCR immunosequencing, statistical association of individual TCRs with disease status, and machine learning to predict cytomegalovirus infection status. Rather than drawing on any new phenotypic data, the later analysis identified candidate immune exposures from TCR beta sequences and the way those sequences occurred across donors. The study aimed to test whether cataloging public T cell receptors could reveal signatures of past pathogen exposure. The number of typed donors differed by locus: roughly 620-630 for A, B, C, DRB1 and DQB1; approximately 530 for DQA1; 606 for DPA1; and 400 to 480 for DPB1. Both class I and class II loci were covered by HLA typing, at four-digit resolution.

Points the paper makes about the study in general: Presence/absence analyses assumed roughly uniform sequencing depth across donors, an assumption that may not hold. Linkage disequilibrium might explain the correlated functional status among segregating V segments, but an unknown experimental factor could not be excluded. Cytomegalovirus status was reported to be diagnosed by the classifier with high specificity and sensitivity in both the original and validation cohorts. A further reported finding was that TCR beta sequences accurately predicted the HLA-A and HLA-B alleles for most subjects in the first cohort. A cluster of highly shared sequence variants was judged likely to represent a technical artifact of the sequencing pipeline. Strong co-occurrence of HLA alleles, especially DR and DQ, made assigning TCR associations to individual alleles difficult. Several of the top co-occurrence clusters appeared to be linked to parvovirus B19, influenza, CMV and Epstein-Barr virus, according to a later analysis. At a false discovery rate of 0.05, a later analysis linked some 18,000 TCR beta sequences to specific HLA alleles. This cohort had only TCR beta chains sequenced, and the lack of alpha or paired-chain data limited which features could be detected. A total of fewer than 200 TCR beta chains were listed by the study as associated with cytomegalovirus. In an earlier analysis of over 550 of the donors, most TCR beta V segments were observed in productive rearrangements about 87% or about 30% of the time, broadly matching IMGT annotations. For the cohort, immune exposure information was limited to CMV serostatus. The authors suggested that the approach could potentially be extended to other disease states and immunological phenotypes. HLA typing was unavailable for some donors at each locus, so association tests used only the typed subset. A later analysis found that TCR association rates varied across HLA loci, with DRB1 alleles showing the most associated TCRs and HLA-C alleles the fewest. A later analysis found that most CMV-associated TCR beta chains appeared HLA-restricted, with HLA associations seemingly driven largely by CMV exposure. In vitro tests confirmed that three of the cytomegalovirus-associated TCR beta chains recognize cytomegalovirus antigens. The 87-base-pair reads could not distinguish some IMGT-functional V segments, including TRBV6-2 and TRBV6-3, so those segments were excluded. Approximately 18 rarely observed V segments, including chromosome 9 orphons, were excluded from the earlier analysis of some 590 of the donors because counts were too low. An association between a missense DCLRE1C variant and V-gene and J-gene trimming of TCR beta chains was found in a later genetic analysis and replicated in an independent cohort. In a later genetic analysis, fewer N-insertions in productive TCRs were reported among donors in an Asian-associated ancestry cluster than the 666-donor mean. While some public TCRs were present in many individuals, most TCR sequences turned up only very rarely across donors. A later analysis found that HLA-associated TCR beta chains were more clonally expanded and had lower generation probabilities than equally common non-associated chains.

As for this clone: What this receptor recognizes is not known. No much larger clonotype is one base removed from it; base qualities were not supplied.

The cohort was made up of around 720 healthy bone marrow donors. At the time of sampling, every cohort member was nominally healthy, though immune exposures that went unrecorded were likely present. The donor was CMV seropositive and was included in the group of 300 or so seropositive cohort members. Every donor gave a peripheral blood sample, and the peripheral blood mononuclear cells from that sample were used for TCR beta sequencing. The Qiagen DNeasy Blood Extraction Kit was used to extract genomic DNA from the blood cell samples. A distance of 19 bases separates the germline ends of V and J, which lose 8 bases and 5 bases respectively. Taken from cysteine to phenylalanine, the CDR3 has 14 residues. The CDR3 DNA has 42 bases and is translated from base 1. Via the germline V gene, CDR1 is SQVTM and CDR2 ANQGSEA. Libraries were built with the immunoSEQ multiplex PCR assay. For the multiplex PCR, a mixture combining 60 forward primers for TCR Vbeta segments and 13 reverse primers for TCR Jbeta segments was used. The CDR3 region of rearranged TCR beta genes was amplified from genomic DNA with a multiplex PCR assay. The amplified TCR beta libraries were sequenced on the Illumina HiSeq System as 87-base-pair reads. The authors' analysis ran thus. A later analysis counted some 74 million unique TCR beta chains across the 640 or so repertoires, and roughly 11 million of these chains were shared by at least two donors. Raw reads were error-corrected and collapsed into unique sequences with a nearest-neighbor algorithm that merged closely related sequences to remove PCR and sequencing errors. To assign V, D and J gene segments, CDR3 sequences were aligned to IMGT reference sequences. For a sequence to be retained, a match of at least six nucleotides was required to both a V gene segment and a J gene segment. Rearrangements were classified as productive when the CDR3 lacked stop codons and remained in frame with V and J, and all other rearrangements were classified as non-productive. Following IMGT convention, CDR3 was defined as the stretch from the second conserved V-encoded cysteine up to the conserved J-encoded phenylalanine. The earlier analysis of some 600 of the donors excluded sequences that lacked an unambiguous match to a single V gene segment. An earlier analysis of several hundred of the donors called V segments functional above 56.7% productive rearrangements and segregating when the between-donor standard deviation exceeded 5%. A statistical classification framework was developed to diagnose cytomegalovirus status using the catalog of TCR beta chain sequences. A later analysis assigned V and J genes by comparing TCR nucleotide sequences with IMGT/GENE-DB human TR gene sequences. Using the TCRdist pipeline, a later analysis assigned CDR3 sequences along with most-parsimonious VDJ recombination scenarios. A later analysis defined each TCR beta chain by its CDR3 amino acid sequence plus V-gene family, and excluded reads lacking a unique V-gene family. A later analysis removed 550 to 700 highly shared, low-generation-probability nucleotide sequences to deal with suspected cross-contamination and a sequencing artifact. In a later analysis, a clonal expansion index was calculated for each public chain from normalized within-repertoire ranks of inferred template counts. A later analysis computed generation probabilities with a VDJ recombination model fitted to out-of-frame rearrangements, and checked the results against IGoR. Hypergeometric tests were used in a later analysis to score TCR-TCR, TCR-HLA and TCR-CMV co-occurrence, with a repertoire-size bias correction applied to the TCR pairs. In a later analysis, false discovery rates were estimated by permuting HLA or CMV assignments 20 times. In a later analysis, co-occurring TCRs were grouped with DBSCAN, and TCRdist sequence similarity was added when clustering was performed within HLA-allele-positive subsets. For co-occurrence clustering, repertoires with fewer than 30,000 or more than 120,000 public chains were excluded, along with five repertoires with anomalous nucleotide sharing. TCRdb obtained this table from immuneACCESS and retained in-frame rearrangements with V and J assigned. These tables miss some clones; where compared with another copy, unresolved V genes account for less than half of the shortfall, and the remainder is unexplained. V, J and clone size derive from that table, while D and trimming were established from the DNA sequence. The sample profile shows approximately 150,000 clones; under 90% of them were found once. The biggest ten clones account for 6% to 7.5% of the sample.

The V and J genes are TRBV29-1 and TRBJ2-1; TRBD1 could be the D gene, as 6 bases match. The receptor was derived from a man under 40 in good health and CMV-seropositive. Sequenced sample: PBMCs. CDR3 sequence: CSSNGQGTHNEQFF. The nucleotides are TGCAGCTCGAACGGGCAGGGGACCCACAATGAGCAGTTCTTC.